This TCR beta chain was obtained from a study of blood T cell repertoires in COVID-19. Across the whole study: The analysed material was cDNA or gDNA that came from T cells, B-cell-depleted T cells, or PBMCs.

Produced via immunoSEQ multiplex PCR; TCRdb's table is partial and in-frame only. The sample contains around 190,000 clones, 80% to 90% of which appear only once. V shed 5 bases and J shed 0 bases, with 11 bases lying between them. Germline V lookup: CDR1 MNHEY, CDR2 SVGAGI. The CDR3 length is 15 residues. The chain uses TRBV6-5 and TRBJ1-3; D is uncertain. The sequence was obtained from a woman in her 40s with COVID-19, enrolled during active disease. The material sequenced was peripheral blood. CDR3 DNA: TGTGCCAGCAGTCGCGGCTCCTTCTCTGGAAACACCATATATTTT. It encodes CASSRGSFSGNTIYF.